The subject of this entry is one T cell receptor delta chain. The antigen is unknown. The sorted cells were CD3+ Vdelta1+ Vdelta2- thymocytes from alphabeta-depleted thymus. Purity of the sorted Vdelta1+ thymocytes ranged from 98% to 99.6%. Sequences come from RNA converted to cDNA by reverse transcription. Multiplex PCR used pooled V-gene forward primers and a constant-region reverse primer to amplify CDR3s. TCRdb re-processed the multiplex PCR reads using CATT. The repertoire holds 70,000 to 90,000 delta-chain clones, about 35% seen once, with over 0.2% in the top ten. Trimming removed 0 bases from V and 6 bases from J, with 29 bases in between. The CDR3 sequence is 20 residues long. Germline V lookup: CDR1 TSWWSYY, CDR2 QGS. This sample stems from a study of Vδ1+ human thymocytes. The study, taken as a whole, reports: Unexpected Vdelta2 sequences could cause misinterpretation of bulk repertoire data. Approximately 19% of thymic delta-chain sequences were Vdelta2, with few Vdelta3, unlike blood Vdelta1+ controls. Thymic TRG and TRD repertoires appeared highly polyclonal, with Gaussian CDR3 length distributions.

The specimen sequenced was Vdelta1+ gamma-delta thymocytes from the thymus. Subset specified: FACS-sorted CD3+ TCRalphabeta- TCRVdelta1+ TCRVdelta2- thymocytes. This chain links TRDV1 with TRDJ1; weak D call: TRDD3 (7 bases). The TCR originated in a boy in the first two years of life who had congenital heart surgery. CDR3 bases: TGTGCTCTTGGGGAACTGCCGTCCTACCTTACTGGGGATCAAACCCATAAACTCATCTTT. Protein: CALGELPSYLTGDQTHKLIF.